This T cell receptor beta chain was sequenced during a study of post-analysis software for immune sequencing data. Study-level results: A few TRBV segments occurring more often in patients than controls included TRBV5-6, TRBV5-1 and TRBV20-1. Batch-matched samples strongly co-clustered by F measure. Controls significantly exceeded multiple sclerosis patients in normalized Chao1 diversity.

Germline CDR1 is MDHEN and CDR2 is SYDVKM. This CDR3 spans 15 amino acids. As to this clonotype: Its cognate antigen is unknown.

Unique-molecular-identifier-tagged TCR beta cDNA libraries were used. MiXCR was run by TCRdb on the PCR reads, yielding one entry per CDR3 protein. This sample has roughly 400,000 distinct CDR3 sequences, with 39% found just once. Sequenced: blood. The V and J genes are TRBV28 and TRBJ2-4; unclear D gene. The end of the DNA aligns better with TRBJ2-5, so the J call may be wrong. This TCR derives from a girl aged 2 to 10 with multiple sclerosis. The CDR3 here is CASSFGLVGQETQYF. The CDR3 DNA follows: TGTGCCAGCAGTTTCGGGCTAGTGGGGCAAGAGACCCAGTACTTC.